This T cell receptor beta chain emerged from a study of metastatic and nonmetastatic thyroid tumors. This clone was detected once. TCRdb reprocessed the PCR reads via MiXCR. The table has about 20,000 clones, approximately 20% seen once. Every patient was untreated before thyroid surgery. The sequenced sample was tumor tissue. This sequence was found in a female donor with papillary thyroid cancer or a benign thyroid nodule (not recorded which). Some clones in this sample may be carry-over from other donors' samples.

The DNA of the CDR3 is TGTGCCAGCAGCGCGGACGGTCACTCTGGAAACACCATATATTTT. Translating gives CASSADGHSGNTIYF. The chain employs TRBV9 and TRBJ1-3; D uncertain. The germline gives CDR1 SGDLS, CDR2 YYNGEE. The CDR3 is made up of 15 amino acids. Trimming took 3 bases from V and 0 from J, leaving 10 bases between them.